This TCR beta chain was sequenced during a study of cytotoxic CD8 clonotypes in ibrutinib-treated CLL. For the study at large: With a range of 6 to 36, the median treatment time before response samples were taken was roughly twelve months.

Concerning this clone: Its cognate antigen is unknown.

General study findings and limits: Clonality was higher at ibrutinib response and returned toward baseline at progression.

Target depth was 1 in 200,000 to 1 in 1 million T cells, about 10x per clonotype. Some clones are missing from TCRdb's copy, which holds only in-frame ones; the method was immunoSEQ multiplex PCR. The sample records 100,000 or so clones, more than 55% being singletons. The specimen comprised PBMCs, sampled after 24 months of ibrutinib treatment. The clonotype was recovered from a human donor with chronic lymphocytic leukemia.

The CDR3 bases are TGTGCCAGCAGTAGATCCGATACGCAGTATTTT. Protein sequence: CASSRSDTQYF. The chain recombines TRBV28 with TRBJ2-3; no clear D gene. The germline gives CDR1 MDHEN, CDR2 SYDVKM. V was shortened by 5 bases and J by 6 bases, with 6 bases between the two germline ends. CDR3 length equals 11 residues.